The clone carrying this T cell receptor (beta chain) was detected ten times or more. Its cognate antigen is unknown. Genomic DNA served as template for TCR beta VDJ and CDR3 profiling. TCRdb re-analysed the reads in MiXCR, keeping a single row per CDR3 protein. The table has roughly 500,000 distinct CDR3 sequences, around 30% seen once. Only patients with CD8+CD57+ cell expansion on flow cytometry were chosen for sequencing. This entry belongs to a study of CD8+CD57+ T cells in acquired aplastic anemia. Looking at the study overall: The mean DNA yield obtained from sorted CD4+ and CD8+ cells came to 3.2 ug.

There are 13 residues in the CDR3. Germline values: CDR1 WNHNN, CDR2 SYGVQD (reference sequence). The V and J ends lost 8 bases and 1 base, in that order; junction bases with no gene match: 4. General study findings and limits: It was found that roughly 31 CD8+ CDR3 sequences were shared between patients and controls.

Input material: sorted CD4+, CD8+, or CD8+CD57+ T cells (not recorded which) from PBMCs. The rearrangement uses TRBV10-1 and TRBJ2-7, with 8 bases matching TRBD2. The receptor was isolated from a human donor with aplastic anemia. As DNA, the CDR3 is TGCGCCAGCGGCCCTAGCGGGTCCTACGAGCAGTACTTC. Translation: CASGPSGSYEQYF.